Sequencing of this T cell receptor beta chain was carried out in a study of cytomegalovirus exposure and HLA in healthy donors. Study results and limitations: In a later analysis, TCR beta V- and J-gene trimming showed a link to a missense DCLRE1C variant.

On this clone itself: Antigen specificity is unknown.

Germline loops: CDR1 LNHDA, CDR2 SQIVND (reference sequence). This CDR3 contains 14 residues. Germline trimming cut 4 bases from V and 4 bases from J; bases unmatched to any gene: 6. The PCR was carried out with 60 Vbeta primers and 13 Jbeta primers. The assay was immunoSEQ multiplex PCR, and TCRdb's table has in-frame clones only and misses some. This table holds approximately 27,000 clones. Material: PBMCs. This sequence was found in a young man in good health and CMV-seronegative. The chain combines TRBV19 with TRBJ1-1; 7 bases are shared with TRBD1. CDR3 in DNA: TGTGCCAGTAGTAGCCGACAGGGTTTCACTGAAGCTTTCTTT. Protein sequence: CASSSRQGFTEAFF.